The clone carrying this TCR beta chain was seen a handful of times. Its antigen is unidentified. Libraries of TCR beta came from iRepertoire HTBI primers plus Arm-PCR of CDR3 regions. TCRdb re-derived calls from the multiplex PCR reads in MiXCR, one entry per CDR3 protein. The sample contains fewer than 600,000 distinct CDR3 sequences, roughly 23% of which appear only once. CDR1 and CDR2 from the germline V gene are SGHRS and YFSETQ. The CDR3 sequence is 13 residues long. Deletions cut 0 bases from V and 6 bases from J, with 9 bases between. Time point defined: persistent/refractory GD, antithyroid drugs over 5 years with positive TRAb. TCR sequences were obtained from RNA taken from PBMCs. The data are from a study of regulatory T cells in long-lasting Graves disease. Study information: Treatment with antithyroid drugs for over 5 years, together with positive TSH receptor antibodies, meant persistent Graves' disease. Findings of the study overall: Persistent patients shared more public clonotypes (2,741) than newly diagnosed patients (966). Persistent disease preferred TRBV28, TRBJ1-2 and TRBJ2-5; new disease, TRBV20-1 and TRBJ2-1. Study of thyroid tissue was not done, with only peripheral blood studied.

This chain joins TRBV5-1 and TRBJ1-2; D is unclear. The receptor was derived from a female donor with Graves disease. This specimen was peripheral blood mononuclear cells (PBMCs), taken when the disease was refractory, from a patient treated with antithyroid drugs. The CDR3 sequence is CASSLAEVHGYTF. The CDR3 DNA reads as TGCGCCAGCAGCTTGGCGGAGGTACATGGCTACACCTTC.